This TCR beta chain was sequenced for a study of T cells in Graves' hyperthyroidism and ophthalmopathy. Amplification of TCR beta CDR3 regions was performed using RNA transcripts as template. First-round RT-PCR with HTBI primers amplified the TCR CDR3 region. TCRdb reprocessed the multiplex PCR reads with MiXCR, giving one entry per CDR3 protein. Of about 420,000 distinct CDR3 sequences in the sample, roughly 13% were seen once. Regarding the study as a whole: Through a model of 13 V-J features, ophthalmopathy was separated from stable hyperthyroidism.

The sample holds many counts of this clonotype. The antigen remains undetermined. Uncontrolled infection, other autoimmune disease, pregnancy or lactation excluded patients. The PBMCs were taken from 10 ml of fresh peripheral blood. Sequencing was done on a sample of blood. The sequence was collected from a woman under 30 with Graves' hyperthyroidism.

The CDR3 DNA reads TGTGCCAGCAACCCCTCGCGGGACCAAGAGACCCAGTACTTC. Translating gives CASNPSRDQETQYF. The V call is TRBV7-2, the J call TRBJ2-5; a possible D gene is TRBD2 (5 bases). V shed 7 bases and J shed 0 bases, with 12 bases lying between them. This CDR3 has 14 residues. Germline V CDR1 and CDR2: SGHTA, FQGNSA.